The next 20 T cell receptor beta chains were all read from a single sample in a study of Ad26.COV2.S vaccination and SARS-CoV-2 variants (dated by TCRdb to about 2021). Reading the label with the study, this specimen's treatment or condition is: about 20 received Ad26.COV2.S at low or high dose, single or two shots; 5 received placebo; per-sample allocation not given. Repertoires of vaccine and placebo recipients were sequenced from samples taken on day 63 after the first injection. To prepare the library, the immunoSEQ multiplex PCR assay was applied. Imported from immuneACCESS, the table was reduced by TCRdb to in-frame sequences with V and J called. These copies leave out some clones; in studies compared against another copy, an unresolved V gene accounts for under half, and the cause of the remainder is not known. The sample contains about 380,000 clones, 80% to 90% of them found a single time. The ten most abundant clones make up 7.4% of the sample.

This specimen was peripheral blood, taken in a trial of Ad26.COV2.S vaccine versus placebo. The receptors derive from a person aged 18 to 59 who received the Ad26.COV2.S COVID-19 vaccine or a placebo.

The chain is built from TRBV7-9 and TRBJ2-3; perhaps TRBD2 as D (6 bases). V was shortened by 1 base and J by 1 base, with 9 bases between the two germline ends. The CDR3 spans 15 residues. Germline V lookup: CDR1 SEHNR, CDR2 FQNEAQ (reference sequence). In DNA, the CDR3 is TGTGCCAGCAGCTTAGGGCGGGGCGGCACAGATACGCAGTATTTT. Encoded protein: CASSLGRGGTDTQYF.

This chain links TRBV30 with TRBJ2-5; the D is unclear. Trimming left V 1 base short and J 5 bases short, with 14 bases between. This CDR3 comprises 14 residues. Germline V gives CDR1 GTSNPN, CDR2 SVGIG (reference sequence). CDR3 bases: TGTGCCTGGAGTGGGCTGGGTTCGGATGAGACCCAGTACTTC. Encoded protein: CAWSGLGSDETQYF.

The chain links TRBV5-6 to TRBJ1-1; D ambiguous. The CDR3 loop spans 14 amino acids. The V gene lost 2 bases and the J gene lost 9 bases, with 17 bases spanning the gap. Germline CDR1 is SGHDT and CDR2 is YYEEEE. The CDR3 region is CASSLNSPIYKAFF. As DNA, the CDR3 is TGTGCCAGCAGCTTAAATTCGCCCATATATAAAGCTTTCTTT.

The V and J genes are TRBV29-1 and TRBJ2-3, with 10 bases matching TRBD1. The CDR3 contains 15 residues. J was trimmed by 1 base and V by 7 bases; bases with no gene match: 8. Germline loops: CDR1 SQVTM, CDR2 ANQGSEA. CDR3: CSGNLGQGGTDTQYF. CDR3 bases: TGCAGCGGGAACCTCGGACAGGGGGGCACAGATACGCAGTATTTT.

This clone was seen a few times. This sequence joins TRBV19 and TRBJ2-7; a weak D match, TRBD1 (6 bases). The CDR3 sequence is 18 residues long. With 6 bases removed from V and 5 bases from J, the gap between germline ends came to 29 bases. Per the germline V gene, CDR1 is LNHDA and CDR2 is SQIVND (reference sequence). The CDR3 DNA follows: TGTGCCAGTAGCCCGCTAGGACAGCCACTCGTTGGCGGCCACGAGCAGTACTTC. Translated: CASSPLGQPLVGGHEQYF.

The chain links TRBV7-2 to TRBJ2-3; D gene ambiguous. The CDR3 has 13 residues. CDR1 and CDR2 (germline): SGHTA, FQGNSA. The germline V and J ends were trimmed by 3 bases and 4 bases, with 8 bases remaining between them. Here the CDR3 DNA reads TGTGCCAGCAGCTTGGGATTTTCAGATACGCAGTATTTT. It yields the protein CASSLGFSDTQYF.

This clone was detected only once. The CDR3 loop reads CSVGLTGAGRTQYF. CDR3 in DNA: TGCAGCGTTGGCTTGACAGGGGCGGGACGTACGCAGTATTTT. The chain is built from TRBV29-1 and TRBJ2-3, with 8 bases fitting TRBD1. There are 14 residues in the CDR3. Germline values: CDR1 SQVTM, CDR2 ANQGSEA. Trimming took 4 bases from V and 8 from J; bases not matched to a gene: 11.

This rearrangement joins TRBV4-1 to TRBJ2-7; D is unclear. The CDR3 runs 15 residues. CDR1 and CDR2 (germline): MGHRA, YSYEKL. Trimming took off 2 bases at V and 2 bases at J, with 13 bases between the two ends. CDR3 amino acids: CASSQFGGSPYEQYF. DNA for the CDR3: TGCGCCAGCAGCCAATTCGGTGGAAGTCCCTACGAGCAGTACTTC.

The V gene is TRBV5-1, the J gene TRBJ1-3; D is ambiguous. Germline loops: CDR1 SGHRS, CDR2 YFSETQ. V lost 0 bases to trimming and J lost 0 bases, with 7 bases between them. The CDR3 covers 15 residues. The CDR3 DNA is TGCGCCAGCAGCTTGGAGCCGGTCTCTGGAAACACCATATATTTT. Amino acid sequence: CASSLEPVSGNTIYF.

The V call is TRBV9, the J call TRBJ1-1; D not certain. CDR1 and CDR2 (germline): SGDLS, YYNGEE. V was shortened by 4 bases and J by 4 bases, with 14 bases between the two germline ends. The CDR3 runs to 14 residues. The CDR3 DNA follows: TGTGCCAGCAGCACCAGAGGGTGGGGCACTGAAGCTTTCTTT. Translation: CASSTRGWGTEAFF.

The chain carries TRBV19 and TRBJ2-6, with D unresolved. V was trimmed by 6 bases and J by 0 bases, leaving 9 bases between them. Germline V gives CDR1 LNHDA, CDR2 SQIVND (reference sequence). This CDR3 is 15 amino acids long. In DNA form, the CDR3 reads TGTGCCAGTAGGTCACAGATCTCTGGGGCCAACGTCCTGACTTTC. Encoded protein: CASRSQISGANVLTF. Full variable domain (outside the CDR3, taken from reference TRBV19 and TRBJ2-6): DGGITQSPKYLFRKEGQNVTLSCEQNLNHDAMYWYRQDPGQGLRLIYYSQIVNDFQKGDIAEGYSVSREKKESFPLTVTSAQKNPTAFYLCASRSQISGANVLTFGAGSRLTVL.

The chain has TRBV13 and TRBJ1-6, with TRBD1 as a possible D gene (5 bases). Germline lookup yields CDR1 PRHDT and CDR2 FYEKMQ (reference sequence). The germline V and J ends were trimmed by 3 bases and 0 bases, with 12 bases remaining between them. There are 17 residues in the CDR3. DNA for the CDR3: TGTGCCAGCAGCTTCGGGGCGGTGAGCTCCTATAATTCACCCCTCCACTTT. Translated: CASSFGAVSSYNSPLHF.

In this sample, this clone turned up a few times. The CDR3 is CAWSLKGSRTQYF. CDR3 nucleotides: TGTGCCTGGAGTTTAAAGGGGTCGAGGACGCAGTATTTT. The V and J genes are TRBV30 and TRBJ2-3; tentative D call: TRBD1 (5 bases). In germline, CDR1 is GTSNPN, CDR2 SVGIG (reference sequence). The CDR3 runs to 13 residues. V was cut by 2 bases and J by 9 bases, with 15 bases left in between.

The chain links TRBV30 to TRBJ1-4; a possible D gene is TRBD1 (5 bases). From germline, CDR1 is GTSNPN and CDR2 SVGIG (reference sequence). The CDR3 contains 15 residues. Trimming stripped 1 base from V and 0 bases from J, with 9 bases between. The CDR3 is CAWSEDTATNEKLFF. The DNA of the CDR3 is TGTGCCTGGAGTGAGGACACCGCAACTAATGAAAAACTGTTTTTT.

This chain joins TRBV5-1 and TRBJ1-1, with 9 bases lining up with TRBD1. Germline V gene data show CDR1 as SGHRS and CDR2 as YFSETQ. The CDR3 extends over 16 amino acids. Germline trimming cut 2 bases from V and 6 bases from J; bases unmatched to any gene: 11. CDR3: CASSFQLGQGIPEAFF. DNA for the CDR3: TGCGCCAGCAGCTTCCAGCTCGGACAGGGGATCCCTGAAGCTTTCTTT.

The V and J genes are TRBV11-2 and TRBJ1-2; TRBD1 matches 10 bases. The germline V gene has CDR1 SGHAT and CDR2 FQNNGV. The CDR3 covers 13 residues. The V gene end was trimmed by 5 bases and the J gene end by 5 bases; junction bases not matched to a gene: 2. The CDR3 DNA follows: TGTGCCAGCAGCCTGGACAGGGGGTATGGCTACACCTTC. It specifies CASSLDRGYGYTF.

The CDR3 region is CASSFDSNQPQHF. CDR3 coding DNA: TGTGCCAGCAGCTTTGATAGCAATCAGCCCCAGCATTTT. This chain connects TRBV11-2 to TRBJ1-5, with no clear D. CDR1 and CDR2 (germline): SGHAT, FQNNGV. This CDR3 comprises 13 residues. V was pared by 3 bases and J by 0 bases, with 3 bases between. The entire variable domain, with the rest obtained from reference TRBV11-2 and TRBJ1-5, is as follows: EAGVAQSPRYKIIEKRQSVAFWCNPISGHATLYWYQQILGQGPKLLIQFQNNGVVDDSQLPKDRFSAERLKGVDSTLKIQPAKLEDSAVYLCASSFDSNQPQHFGDGTRLSIL.

The chain joins TRBV19 to TRBJ2-3; 8 nucleotides match TRBD2. Germline loops: CDR1 LNHDA, CDR2 SQIVND (reference sequence). The CDR3 is made up of 16 amino acids. The junction had 9 bases not matched to a gene; V was cut back by 3 bases and J by 4 bases. Here the CDR3 DNA reads TGTGCCAGTAGTATTATGGGACTAGGAACGGCAGATACGCAGTATTTT. Translation: CASSIMGLGTADTQYF.

V and J are TRBV9 and TRBJ1-2; D ambiguous. From germline, CDR1 is SGDLS and CDR2 YYNGEE. V lost 0 bases and J lost 2, with 11 bases in between. This CDR3 has 15 residues. The CDR3 region is CASSVVTNPNYGYTF. The CDR3 nucleotides read TGTGCCAGCAGCGTAGTTACCAATCCAAACTATGGCTACACCTTC.

This chain uses TRBV7-9 with TRBJ1-2; no reliable D call. The ends were cut back, 5 bases at V and 0 bases at J, with 19 bases in the middle. The CDR3 has 17 residues. Germline V gene lookup returns CDR1 SEHNR and CDR2 FQNEAQ (reference sequence). The CDR3 sequence is CASSPFPRLRANYGYTF. The CDR3 DNA is TGTGCCAGCAGCCCTTTCCCTCGACTGAGAGCTAACTATGGCTACACCTTC.